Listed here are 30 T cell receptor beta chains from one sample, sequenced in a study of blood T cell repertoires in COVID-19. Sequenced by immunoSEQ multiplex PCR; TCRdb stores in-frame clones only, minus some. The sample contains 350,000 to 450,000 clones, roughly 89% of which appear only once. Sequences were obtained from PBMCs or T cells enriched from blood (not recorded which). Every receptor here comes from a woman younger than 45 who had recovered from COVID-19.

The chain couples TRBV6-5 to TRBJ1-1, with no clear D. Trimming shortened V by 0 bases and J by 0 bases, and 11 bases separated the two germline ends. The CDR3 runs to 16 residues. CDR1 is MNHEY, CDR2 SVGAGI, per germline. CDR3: CASSYSSLTVNTEAFF. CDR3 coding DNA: TGTGCCAGCAGTTACTCGTCCCTAACCGTGAACACTGAAGCTTTCTTT.

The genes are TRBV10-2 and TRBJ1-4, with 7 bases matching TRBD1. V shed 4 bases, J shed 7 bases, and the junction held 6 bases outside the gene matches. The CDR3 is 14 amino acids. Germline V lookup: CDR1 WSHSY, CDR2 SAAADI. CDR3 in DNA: TGCGCCAGCAGTGGAGACAGGGCGGGTGAAAAACTGTTTTTT. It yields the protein CASSGDRAGEKLFF.

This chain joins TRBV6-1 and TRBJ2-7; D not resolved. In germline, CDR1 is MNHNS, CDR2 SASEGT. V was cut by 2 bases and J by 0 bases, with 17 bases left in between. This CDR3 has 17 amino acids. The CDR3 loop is CASSEIYRRPISYEQYF. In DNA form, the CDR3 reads TGTGCCAGCAGTGAAATATATCGCAGGCCCATCTCCTACGAGCAGTACTTC.

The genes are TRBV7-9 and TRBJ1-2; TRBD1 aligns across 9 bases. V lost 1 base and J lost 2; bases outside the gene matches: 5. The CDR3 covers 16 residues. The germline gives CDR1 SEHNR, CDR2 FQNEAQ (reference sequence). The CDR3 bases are TGTGCCAGCAGCTTAGGACAGGGGGACCGAAACTATGGCTACACCTTC. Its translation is CASSLGQGDRNYGYTF.

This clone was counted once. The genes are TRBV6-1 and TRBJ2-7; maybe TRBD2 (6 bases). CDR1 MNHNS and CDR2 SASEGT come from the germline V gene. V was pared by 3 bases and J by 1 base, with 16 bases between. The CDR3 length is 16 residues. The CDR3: CASSDGPGASSYEQYF. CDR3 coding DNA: TGTGCCAGCAGTGATGGTCCGGGAGCTTCTTCCTACGAGCAGTACTTC.

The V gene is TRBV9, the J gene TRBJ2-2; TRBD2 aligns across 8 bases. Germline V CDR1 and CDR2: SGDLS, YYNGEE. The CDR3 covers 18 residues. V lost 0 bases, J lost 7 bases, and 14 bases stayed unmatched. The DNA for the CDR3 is TGTGCCAGCAGCGTAGATCAAGATGGCGGGGGGCATAACGGGGAGCTGTTTTTT. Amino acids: CASSVDQDGGGHNGELFF. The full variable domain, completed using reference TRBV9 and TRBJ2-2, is DSGVTQTPKHLITATGQRVTLRCSPRSGDLSVYWYQQSLDQGLQFLIQYYNGEERAKGNILERFSAQQFPDLHSELNLSSLELGDSALYFCASSVDQDGGGHNGELFFGEGSRLTVL.

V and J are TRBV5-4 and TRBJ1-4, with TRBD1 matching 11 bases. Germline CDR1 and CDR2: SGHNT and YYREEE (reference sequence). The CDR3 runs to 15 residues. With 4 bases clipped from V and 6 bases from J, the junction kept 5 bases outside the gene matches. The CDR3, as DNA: TGTGCCAGCAGCAGCCCGGGACAGGGGGATGAAAAACTGTTTTTT. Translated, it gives CASSSPGQGDEKLFF.

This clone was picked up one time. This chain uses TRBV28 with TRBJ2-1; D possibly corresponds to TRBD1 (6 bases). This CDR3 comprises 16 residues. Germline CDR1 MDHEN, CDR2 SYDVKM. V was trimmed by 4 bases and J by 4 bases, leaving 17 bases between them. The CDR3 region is CASSSPAGTPYNEQFF. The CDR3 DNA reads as TGTGCCAGCAGTTCCCCCGCCGGGACACCATACAATGAGCAGTTCTTC. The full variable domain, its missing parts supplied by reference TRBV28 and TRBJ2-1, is DVKVTQSSRYLVKRTGEKVFLECVQDMDHENMFWYRQDPGLGLRLIYFSYDVKMKEKGDIPEGYSVSREKKERFSLILESASTNQTSMYLCASSSPAGTPYNEQFFGPGTRLTVL.

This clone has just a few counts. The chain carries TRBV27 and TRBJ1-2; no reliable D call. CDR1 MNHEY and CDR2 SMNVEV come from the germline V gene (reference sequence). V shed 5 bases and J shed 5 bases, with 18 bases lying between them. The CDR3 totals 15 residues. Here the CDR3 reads CASSPRRVIGYGYTF. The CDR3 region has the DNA TGTGCCAGCAGTCCACGGAGGGTGATCGGGTATGGCTACACCTTC.

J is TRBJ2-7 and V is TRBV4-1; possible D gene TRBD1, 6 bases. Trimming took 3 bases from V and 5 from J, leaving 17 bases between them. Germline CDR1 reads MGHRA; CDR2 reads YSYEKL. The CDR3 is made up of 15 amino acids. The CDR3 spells CASSHSQGLVDEQYF. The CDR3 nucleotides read TGCGCCAGCAGCCACTCACAGGGTCTTGTGGACGAGCAGTACTTC.

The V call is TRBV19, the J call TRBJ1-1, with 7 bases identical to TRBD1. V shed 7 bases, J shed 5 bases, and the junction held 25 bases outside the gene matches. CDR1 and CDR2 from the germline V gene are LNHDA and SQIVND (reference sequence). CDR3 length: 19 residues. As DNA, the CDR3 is TGTGCCAGTACCACTGCGTGGAGGGGGCGAGTACAAGACTTAACTGAAGCTTTCTTT. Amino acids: CASTTAWRGRVQDLTEAFF.

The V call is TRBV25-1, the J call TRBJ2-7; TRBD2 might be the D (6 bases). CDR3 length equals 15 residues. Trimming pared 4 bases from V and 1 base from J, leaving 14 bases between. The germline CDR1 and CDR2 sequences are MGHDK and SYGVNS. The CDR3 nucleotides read TGTGCCAGCAGTGTGGCGGGGCTTATTTCCTACGAGCAGTACTTC. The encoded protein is CASSVAGLISYEQYF.

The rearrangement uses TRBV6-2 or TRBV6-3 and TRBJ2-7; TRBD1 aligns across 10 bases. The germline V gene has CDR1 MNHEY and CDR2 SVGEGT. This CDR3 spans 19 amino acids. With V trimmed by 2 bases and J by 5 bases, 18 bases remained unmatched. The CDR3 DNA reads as TGTGCCAGCAGTTACCCGGGACAGGGGCCCTTCACCACCGCCAACGAGCAGTACTTC. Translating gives CASSYPGQGPFTTANEQYF.

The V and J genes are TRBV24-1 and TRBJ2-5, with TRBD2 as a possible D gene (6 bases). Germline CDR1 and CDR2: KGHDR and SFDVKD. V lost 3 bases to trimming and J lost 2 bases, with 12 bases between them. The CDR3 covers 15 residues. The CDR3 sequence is CATSDPGVDQETQYF. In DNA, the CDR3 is TGTGCCACCAGTGATCCGGGAGTGGATCAAGAGACCCAGTACTTC.

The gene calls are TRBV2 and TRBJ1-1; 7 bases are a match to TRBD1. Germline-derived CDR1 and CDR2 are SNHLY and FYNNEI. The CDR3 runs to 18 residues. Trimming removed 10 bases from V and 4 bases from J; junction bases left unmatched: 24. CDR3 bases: TGTGCCACCCTCAGGCCGGGGGCAGGAAGGGCAGGGGGCACTGAAGCTTTCTTT. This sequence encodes CATLRPGAGRAGGTEAFF.

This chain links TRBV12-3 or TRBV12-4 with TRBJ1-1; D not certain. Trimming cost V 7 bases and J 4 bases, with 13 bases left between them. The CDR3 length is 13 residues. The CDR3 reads CASNSALSTEAFF. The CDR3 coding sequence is TGTGCCAGCAATTCAGCATTGAGCACTGAAGCTTTCTTT.

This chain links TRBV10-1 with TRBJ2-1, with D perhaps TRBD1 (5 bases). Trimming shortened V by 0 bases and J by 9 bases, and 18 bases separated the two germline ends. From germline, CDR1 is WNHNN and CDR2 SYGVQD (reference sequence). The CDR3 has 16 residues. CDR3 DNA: TGCGCCAGCAGTGAGTCGGTTTGGGCAGGGAAAAGTGAGCAGTTCTTC. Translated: CASSESVWAGKSEQFF.

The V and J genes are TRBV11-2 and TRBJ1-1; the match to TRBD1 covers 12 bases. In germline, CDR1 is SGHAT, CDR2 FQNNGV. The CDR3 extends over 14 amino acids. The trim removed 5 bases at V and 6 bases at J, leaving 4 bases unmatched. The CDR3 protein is CASSPGTGGSEAFF. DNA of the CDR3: TGTGCCAGCAGCCCCGGGACAGGGGGCTCTGAAGCTTTCTTT.

Here the CDR3 reads CAWSGDSLNTEAFF. In DNA, the CDR3 is TGTGCCTGGAGTGGGGACAGTCTGAACACTGAAGCTTTCTTT. The gene calls are TRBV30 and TRBJ1-1; 7 bases are a match to TRBD1. The CDR3 loop spans 14 amino acids. With V trimmed by 1 base and J by 0 bases, 2 bases remained unmatched. Per the germline V gene, CDR1 is GTSNPN and CDR2 is SVGIG (reference sequence).

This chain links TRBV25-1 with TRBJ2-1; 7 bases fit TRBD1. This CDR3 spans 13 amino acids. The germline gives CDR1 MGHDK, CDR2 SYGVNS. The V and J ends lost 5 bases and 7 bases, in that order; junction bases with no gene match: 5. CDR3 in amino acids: CASSHAGGNEQFF. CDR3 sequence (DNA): TGTGCCAGCAGTCACGCAGGGGGTAATGAGCAGTTCTTC. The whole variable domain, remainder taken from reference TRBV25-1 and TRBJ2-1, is EADIYQTPRYLVIGTGKKITLECSQTMGHDKMYWYQQDPGMELHLIHYSYGVNSTEKGDLSSESTVSRIRTEHFPLTLESARPSHTSQYLCASSHAGGNEQFFGPGTRLTVL.

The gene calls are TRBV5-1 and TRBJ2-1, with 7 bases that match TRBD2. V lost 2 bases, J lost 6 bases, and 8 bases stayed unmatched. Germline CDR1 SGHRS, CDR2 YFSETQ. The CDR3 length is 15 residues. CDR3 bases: TGCGCCAGCAGCTTAGGCGGGACTAATCCCAATGAGCAGTTCTTC. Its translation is CASSLGGTNPNEQFF.

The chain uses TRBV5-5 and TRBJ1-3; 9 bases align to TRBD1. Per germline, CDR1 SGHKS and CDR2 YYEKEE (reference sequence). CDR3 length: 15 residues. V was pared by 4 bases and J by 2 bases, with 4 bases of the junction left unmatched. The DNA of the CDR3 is TGTGCCAGCAGCCAAGACAGGGGGACTGGAAACACCATATATTTT. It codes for CASSQDRGTGNTIYF. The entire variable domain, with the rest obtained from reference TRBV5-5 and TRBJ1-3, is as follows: DAGVTQSPTHLIKTRGQQVTLRCSPISGHKSVSWYQQVLGQGPQFIFQYYEKEERGRGNFPDRFSARQFPNYSSELNVNALLLGDSALYLCASSQDRGTGNTIYFGEGSWLTVV.

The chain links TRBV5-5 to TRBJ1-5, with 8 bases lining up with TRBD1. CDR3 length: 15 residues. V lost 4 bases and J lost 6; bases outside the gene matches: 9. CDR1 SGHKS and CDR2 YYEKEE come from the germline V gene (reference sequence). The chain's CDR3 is CASSPRQGSGQPQHF. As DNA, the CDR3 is TGTGCCAGCAGCCCTAGACAGGGGAGTGGTCAGCCCCAGCATTTT.

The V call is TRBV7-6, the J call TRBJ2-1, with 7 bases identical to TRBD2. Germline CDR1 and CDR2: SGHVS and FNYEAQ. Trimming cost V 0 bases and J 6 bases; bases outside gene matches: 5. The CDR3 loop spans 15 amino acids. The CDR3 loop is CASSLAPSGINEQFF. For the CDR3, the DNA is TGTGCCAGCAGCTTAGCGCCTAGCGGTATCAATGAGCAGTTCTTC.

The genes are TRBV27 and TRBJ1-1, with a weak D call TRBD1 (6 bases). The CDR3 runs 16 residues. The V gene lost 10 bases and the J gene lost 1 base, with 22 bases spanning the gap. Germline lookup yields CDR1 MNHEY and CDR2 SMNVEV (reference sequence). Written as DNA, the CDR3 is TGTGCCATAAAATCCGGAGGGGGGGATAAGAACACTGAAGCTTTCTTT. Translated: CAIKSGGGDKNTEAFF.

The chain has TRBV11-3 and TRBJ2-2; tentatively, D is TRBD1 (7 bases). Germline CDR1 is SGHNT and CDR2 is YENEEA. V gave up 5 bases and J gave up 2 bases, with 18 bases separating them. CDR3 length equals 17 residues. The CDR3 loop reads CASSVYSRGTNTGELFF. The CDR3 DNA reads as TGTGCCAGCAGCGTCTACTCCAGGGGGACTAACACCGGGGAGCTGTTTTTT. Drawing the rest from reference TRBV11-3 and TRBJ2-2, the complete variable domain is EAGVVQSPRYKIIEKKQPVAFWCNPISGHNTLYWYLQNLGQGPELLIRYENEEAVDDSQLPKDRFSAERLKGVDSTLKIQPAELGDSAVYLCASSVYSRGTNTGELFFGEGSRLTVL.

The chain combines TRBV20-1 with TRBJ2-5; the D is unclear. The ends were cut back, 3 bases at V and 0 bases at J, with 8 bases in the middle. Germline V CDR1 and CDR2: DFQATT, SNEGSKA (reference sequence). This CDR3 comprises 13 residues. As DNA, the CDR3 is TGCAGTGCTAGTGGCCTAAACCAAGAGACCCAGTACTTC. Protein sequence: CSASGLNQETQYF.

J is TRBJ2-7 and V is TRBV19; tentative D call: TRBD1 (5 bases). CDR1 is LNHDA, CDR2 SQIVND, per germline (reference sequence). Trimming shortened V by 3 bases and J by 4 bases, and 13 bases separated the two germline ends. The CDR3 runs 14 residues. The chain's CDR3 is CASSIQGIQYEQYF. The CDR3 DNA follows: TGTGCCAGTAGTATCCAGGGAATCCAATACGAGCAGTACTTC.

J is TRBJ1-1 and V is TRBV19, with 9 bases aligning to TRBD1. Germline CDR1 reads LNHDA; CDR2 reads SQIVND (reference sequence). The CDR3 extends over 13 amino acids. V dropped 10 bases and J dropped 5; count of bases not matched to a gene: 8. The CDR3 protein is CATSTGGWTEAFF. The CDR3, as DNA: TGTGCCACTTCGACAGGGGGATGGACTGAAGCTTTCTTT.

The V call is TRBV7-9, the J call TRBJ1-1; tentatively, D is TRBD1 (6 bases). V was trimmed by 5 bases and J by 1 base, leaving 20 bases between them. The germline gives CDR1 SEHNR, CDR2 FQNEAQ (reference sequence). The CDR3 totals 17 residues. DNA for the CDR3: TGTGCCAGCAGCCCGCACGCGGGGGGGGGCGCGAACACTGAAGCTTTCTTT. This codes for CASSPHAGGGANTEAFF.